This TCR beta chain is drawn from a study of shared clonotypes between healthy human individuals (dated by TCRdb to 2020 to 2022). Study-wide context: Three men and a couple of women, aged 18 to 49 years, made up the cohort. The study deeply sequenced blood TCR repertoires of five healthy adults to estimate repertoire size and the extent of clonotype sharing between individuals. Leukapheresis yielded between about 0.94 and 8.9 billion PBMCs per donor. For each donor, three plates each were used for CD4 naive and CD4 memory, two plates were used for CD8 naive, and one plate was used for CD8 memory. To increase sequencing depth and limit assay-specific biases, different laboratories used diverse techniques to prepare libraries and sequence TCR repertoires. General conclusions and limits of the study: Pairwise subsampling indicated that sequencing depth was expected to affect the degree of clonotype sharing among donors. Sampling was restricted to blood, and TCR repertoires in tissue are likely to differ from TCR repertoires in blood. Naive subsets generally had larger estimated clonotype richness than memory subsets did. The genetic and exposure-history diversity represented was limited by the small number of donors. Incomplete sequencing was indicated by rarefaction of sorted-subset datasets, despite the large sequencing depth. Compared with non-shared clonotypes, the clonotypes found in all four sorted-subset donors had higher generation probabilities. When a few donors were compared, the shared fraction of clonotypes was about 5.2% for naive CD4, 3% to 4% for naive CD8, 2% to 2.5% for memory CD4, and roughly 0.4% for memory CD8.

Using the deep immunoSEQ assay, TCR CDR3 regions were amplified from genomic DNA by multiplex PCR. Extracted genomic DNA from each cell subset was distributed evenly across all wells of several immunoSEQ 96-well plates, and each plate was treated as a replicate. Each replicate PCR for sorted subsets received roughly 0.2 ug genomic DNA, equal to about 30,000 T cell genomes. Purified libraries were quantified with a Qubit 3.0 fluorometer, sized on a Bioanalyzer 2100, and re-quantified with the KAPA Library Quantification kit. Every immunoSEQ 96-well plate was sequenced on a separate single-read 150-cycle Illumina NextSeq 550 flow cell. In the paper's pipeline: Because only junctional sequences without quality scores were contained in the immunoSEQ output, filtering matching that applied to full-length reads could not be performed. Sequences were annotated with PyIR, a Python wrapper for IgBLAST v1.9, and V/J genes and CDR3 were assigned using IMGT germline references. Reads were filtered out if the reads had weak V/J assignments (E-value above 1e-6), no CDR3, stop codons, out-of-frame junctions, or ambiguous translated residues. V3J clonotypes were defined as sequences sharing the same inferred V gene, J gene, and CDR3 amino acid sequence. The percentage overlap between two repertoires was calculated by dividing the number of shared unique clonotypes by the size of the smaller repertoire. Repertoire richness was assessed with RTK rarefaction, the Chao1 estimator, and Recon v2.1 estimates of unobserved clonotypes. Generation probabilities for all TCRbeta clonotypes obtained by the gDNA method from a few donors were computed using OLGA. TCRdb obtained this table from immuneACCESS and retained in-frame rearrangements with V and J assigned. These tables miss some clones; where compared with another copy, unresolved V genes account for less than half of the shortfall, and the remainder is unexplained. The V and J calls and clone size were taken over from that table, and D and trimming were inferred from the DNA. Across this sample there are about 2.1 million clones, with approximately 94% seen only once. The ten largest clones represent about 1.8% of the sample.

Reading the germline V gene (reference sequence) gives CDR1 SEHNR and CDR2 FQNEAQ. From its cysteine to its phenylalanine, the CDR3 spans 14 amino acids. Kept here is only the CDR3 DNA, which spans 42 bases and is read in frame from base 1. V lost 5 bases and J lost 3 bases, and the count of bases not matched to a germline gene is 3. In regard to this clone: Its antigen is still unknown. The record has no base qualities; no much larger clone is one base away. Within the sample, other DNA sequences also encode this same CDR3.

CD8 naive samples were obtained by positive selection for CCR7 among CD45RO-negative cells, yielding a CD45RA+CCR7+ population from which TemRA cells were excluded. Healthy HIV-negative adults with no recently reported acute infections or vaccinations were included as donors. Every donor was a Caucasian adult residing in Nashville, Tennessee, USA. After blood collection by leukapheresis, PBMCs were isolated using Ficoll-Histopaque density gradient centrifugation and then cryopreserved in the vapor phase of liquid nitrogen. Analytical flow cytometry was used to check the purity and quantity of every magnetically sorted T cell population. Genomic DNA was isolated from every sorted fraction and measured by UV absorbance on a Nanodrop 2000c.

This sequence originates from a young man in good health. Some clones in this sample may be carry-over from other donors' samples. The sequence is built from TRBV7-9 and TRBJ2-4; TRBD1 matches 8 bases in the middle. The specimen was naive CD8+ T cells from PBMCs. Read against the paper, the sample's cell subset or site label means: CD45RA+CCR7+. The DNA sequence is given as TGTGCCAGCAGCCTCGGACAGGGCAAAAACATTCAGTACTTC. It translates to CASSLGQGKNIQYF.